This T cell receptor beta chain originates from a study of shared clonotypes between healthy human individuals. General study results and limits: Some clonotypes were shared by all four sorted-subset donors, while others were not shared. The non-shared ones had lower generation probabilities than the shared ones.

From germline, CDR1 is MNHEY and CDR2 SVGAGI. Germline trimming cut 5 bases from V and 1 base from J; bases unmatched to any gene: 2. This CDR3 comprises 14 residues. An assay was performed, and its level was deep. In the authors' methods: ImmunoSEQ only sent back junction sequences with no quality scores, so filtering was done differently. Sequencing was performed with immunoSEQ multiplex PCR; in TCRdb, only in-frame clones are kept and a portion is missing. The V and J calls and clone size come from that table; D and trimming were worked out from the DNA. The sample records approximately 500,000 clones, about 96% being singletons. Comment on this clone: No antigen is known for it.

The chain couples TRBV6-5 to TRBJ2-3; TRBD2 aligns across 8 bases. Sequenced: naive CD4+ T cells sorted from blood. Subset of the sample: CD45RA+ positively selected. This sequence was found in a woman aged 25 to 39 in good health. The CDR3 protein is CASSPGGRTDTQYF. The CDR3 coding sequence is TGTGCCAGCAGTCCGGGAGGGCGCACAGATACGCAGTATTTT.